The sequence of this TCR beta chain was determined in a study of T cell responses to AZD1222 COVID-19 vaccine. Assay used: immunoSEQ multiplex PCR; TCRdb lists only in-frame clones, some missing. The table lists about 170,000 clones, approximately 93% of them singletons. Looked up from germline, CDR1 is MNHNS and CDR2 is SASEGT. The CDR3 has 13 residues. Trimming took 3 bases from V and 9 from J, leaving 14 bases between them. To note about this clone: What it binds is not known.

Regarding the study as a whole: Among vaccine-associated CD4 TCRs, coverage spanned spike, with dominance at 160-218 and 743-854.

The chain is built from TRBV6-1 and TRBJ1-1; tentative D call: TRBD1 (5 bases). The specimen was peripheral blood, collected on day 0 of AZD1222 vaccination. The TCR originated in an adult in good health. The CDR3 DNA reads TGTGCCAGCAGTGACAGGGTACTCTTTAAAGCTTTCTTT. Its protein product is CASSDRVLFKAFF.